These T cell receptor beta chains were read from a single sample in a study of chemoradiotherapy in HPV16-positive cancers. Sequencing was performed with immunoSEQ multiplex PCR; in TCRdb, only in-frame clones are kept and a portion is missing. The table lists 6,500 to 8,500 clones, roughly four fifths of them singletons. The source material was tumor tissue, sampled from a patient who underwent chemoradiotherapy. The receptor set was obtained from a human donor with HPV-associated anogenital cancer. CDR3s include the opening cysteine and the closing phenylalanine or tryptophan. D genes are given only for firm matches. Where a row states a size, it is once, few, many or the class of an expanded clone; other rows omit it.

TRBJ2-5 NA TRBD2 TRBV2 CASSVGLAGGSGETQYF TGTGCCAGCAGTGTAGGACTAGCGGGGGGTTCCGGTGAGACCCAGTACTTC
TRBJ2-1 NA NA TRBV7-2 CASSFFLVEQFF TGTGCCAGCAGCTTCTTTCTAGTTGAGCAGTTCTTC
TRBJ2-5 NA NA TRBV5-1 CASSSRTVEETQYF TGCGCCAGCAGCTCAAGGACAGTGGAAGAGACCCAGTACTTC
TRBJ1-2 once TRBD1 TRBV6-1 CASSEGQGPYGYTF TGTGCCAGCAGTGAAGGACAGGGACCTTATGGCTACACCTTC
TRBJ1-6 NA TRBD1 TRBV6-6 CASRPGTDNSPLHF TGTGCCAGCAGACCAGGGACAGATAATTCACCCCTCCACTTT
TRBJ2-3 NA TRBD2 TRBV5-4 CASSLLSGVRSTDTQYF TGTGCCAGCAGCTTGCTTAGCGGGGTAAGAAGCACAGATACGCAGTATTTT
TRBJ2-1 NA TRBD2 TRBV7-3 CASSPGGSGGFYNEQFF TGTGCCAGCAGCCCCGGGGGGAGCGGGGGGTTCTACAATGAGCAGTTCTTC
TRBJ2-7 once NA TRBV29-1 CSAQRTPSSYEQYF TGCAGCGCTCAACGGACACCCAGCTCCTACGAGCAGTACTTC
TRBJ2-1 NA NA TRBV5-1 CASSLRGGSSYNEQFF TGCGCCAGCAGCTTACGAGGCGGAAGCTCCTACAATGAGCAGTTCTTC
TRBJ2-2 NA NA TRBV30 CAWTHGQSGTGELFF TGTGCCTGGACCCACGGACAGTCCGGCACCGGGGAGCTGTTTTTT
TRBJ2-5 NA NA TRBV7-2 CASSLLLGGAETQYF TGTGCCAGCAGCTTACTCCTCGGCGGGGCGGAGACCCAGTACTTC
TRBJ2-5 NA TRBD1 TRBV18 CASSPPFAQGARKTQYF TGTGCCAGCTCACCACCGTTCGCACAGGGGGCTCGTAAGACCCAGTACTTC
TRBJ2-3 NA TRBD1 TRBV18 CASSSGQGGTDTQYF TGTGCCAGCTCATCGGGACAGGGGGGCACAGATACGCAGTATTTT
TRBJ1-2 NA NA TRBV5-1 CASSLGTASNYGYTF TGCGCCAGCAGCTTGGGGACAGCAAGTAACTATGGCTACACCTTC
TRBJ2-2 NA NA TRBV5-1 CASSPNTNTGELFF TGCGCCAGCAGCCCTAATACGAACACCGGGGAGCTGTTTTTT
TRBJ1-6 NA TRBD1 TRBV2 CASTDRANSAPLHF TGTGCCAGCACGGACAGGGCAAATTCGGCACCCCTCCACTTT
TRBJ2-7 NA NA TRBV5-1 CASRGITGGDYEQYF TGCGCCAGCAGGGGGATAACGGGTGGGGACTACGAGCAGTACTTC
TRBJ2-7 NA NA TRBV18 CASSPRGQRLAPHEQYF TGTGCCAGCTCACCACGAGGTCAGCGGCTAGCTCCACACGAGCAGTACTTC
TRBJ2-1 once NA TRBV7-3 CASSPPGGGYNEQFF TGTGCCAGCAGCCCCCCCGGGGGAGGTTACAATGAGCAGTTCTTC
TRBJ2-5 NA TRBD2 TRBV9 CASSNPGSGGQEETQYF TGTGCCAGCAGCAATCCGGGTAGCGGGGGGCAGGAAGAGACCCAGTACTTC
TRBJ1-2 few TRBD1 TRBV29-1 CSVDTAGGATDGYTF TGCAGCGTCGACACAGCAGGGGGCGCGACGGATGGCTACACCTTC
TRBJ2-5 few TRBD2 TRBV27 CASSSGAGGPKTQYF TGTGCCAGCAGTTCCGGGGCGGGGGGGCCAAAGACCCAGTACTTC
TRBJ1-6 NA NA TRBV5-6 CASSPRGSGPLHF TGTGCCAGCAGCCCGAGGGGTTCGGGGCCCCTCCACTTT
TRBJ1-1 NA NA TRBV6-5 CASSRPGLKNTEAFF TGTGCCAGCAGCCGACCGGGACTTAAGAACACTGAAGCTTTCTTT
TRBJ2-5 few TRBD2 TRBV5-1 CASSRGSTSGGGETQYF TGCGCCAGCAGCCGTGGATCCACTAGCGGGGGAGGTGAGACCCAGTACTTC
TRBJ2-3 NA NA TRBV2 CASNLRQGLSDTQYF TGTGCCAGCAACTTGCGTCAGGGGTTATCAGATACGCAGTATTTT
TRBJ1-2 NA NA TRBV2 CASSLGNYGYTF TGTGCCAGCAGTCTCGGCAACTATGGCTACACCTTC
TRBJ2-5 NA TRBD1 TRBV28 CASSEKTGGETQYF TGTGCCAGCAGTGAGAAAACAGGGGGAGAGACCCAGTACTTC
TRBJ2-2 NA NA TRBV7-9 CASSPSGQFNTGELFF TGTGCCAGCAGCCCAAGTGGGCAGTTTAACACCGGGGAGCTGTTTTTT
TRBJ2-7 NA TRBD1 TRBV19 CASSWDSQSSYEQYF TGTGCCAGTAGTTGGGACAGTCAATCCTCCTACGAGCAGTACTTC
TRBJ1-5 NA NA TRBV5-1 CASSSGTGSQPQHF TGCGCCAGCAGCTCCGGGACGGGTTCTCAGCCCCAGCATTTT
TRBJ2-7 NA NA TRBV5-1 CASSFTALQSGDEQYF TGCGCCAGCAGCTTTACCGCTTTACAGTCGGGGGACGAGCAGTACTTC
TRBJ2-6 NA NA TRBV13 CASSAARSGANVLTF TGTGCCAGCAGCGCGGCACGCTCTGGGGCCAACGTCCTGACTTTC
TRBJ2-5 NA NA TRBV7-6 CASTAGPRETQYF TGTGCCAGCACCGCGGGGCCCCGAGAGACCCAGTACTTC
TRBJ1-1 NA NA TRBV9 CASSVGADDTEAFF TGTGCCAGCAGCGTAGGGGCCGACGACACTGAAGCTTTCTTT
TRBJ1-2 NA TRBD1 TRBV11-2 CASSLTGQGAGYGYTF TGTGCCAGCAGCTTAACCGGACAGGGGGCCGGCTATGGCTACACCTTC
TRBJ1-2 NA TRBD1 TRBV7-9 CASSTVQGAGGYTF TGTGCCAGCAGCACAGTACAGGGGGCGGGCGGCTACACCTTC
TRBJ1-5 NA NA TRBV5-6 CASSLGNQPQHF TGTGCCAGCAGCTTGGGCAATCAGCCCCAGCATTTT
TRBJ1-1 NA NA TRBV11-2 CASSLTSLSRGRTEAFF TGTGCCAGCAGCTTAACCAGCCTTTCCAGGGGTCGGACTGAAGCTTTCTTT
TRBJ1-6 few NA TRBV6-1 CASIVGTQDNSPLHF TGTGCCAGCATTGTGGGTACACAGGATAATTCACCCCTCCACTTT